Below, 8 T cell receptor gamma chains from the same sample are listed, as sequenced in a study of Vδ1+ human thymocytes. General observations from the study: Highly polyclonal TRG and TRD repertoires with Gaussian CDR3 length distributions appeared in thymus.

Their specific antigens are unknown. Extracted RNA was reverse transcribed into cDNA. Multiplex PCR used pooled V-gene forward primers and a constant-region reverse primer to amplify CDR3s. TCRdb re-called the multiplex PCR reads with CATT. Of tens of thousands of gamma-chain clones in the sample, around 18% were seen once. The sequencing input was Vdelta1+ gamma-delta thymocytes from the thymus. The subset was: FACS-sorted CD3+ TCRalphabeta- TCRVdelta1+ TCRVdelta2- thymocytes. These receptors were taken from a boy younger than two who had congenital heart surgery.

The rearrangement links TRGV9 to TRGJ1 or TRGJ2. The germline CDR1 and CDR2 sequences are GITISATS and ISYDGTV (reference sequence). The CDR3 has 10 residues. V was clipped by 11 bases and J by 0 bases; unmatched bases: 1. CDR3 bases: TGTGCCTGGAATTATTATAAGAAACTCTTT. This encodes CAWNYYKKLF.

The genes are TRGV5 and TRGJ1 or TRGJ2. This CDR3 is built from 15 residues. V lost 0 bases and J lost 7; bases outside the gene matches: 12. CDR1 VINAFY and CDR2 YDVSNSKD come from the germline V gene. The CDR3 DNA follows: TGTGCCACCTGGGACAGGCTCCCGTTGCCATATAAGAAACTCTTT. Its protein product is CATWDRLPLPYKKLF.

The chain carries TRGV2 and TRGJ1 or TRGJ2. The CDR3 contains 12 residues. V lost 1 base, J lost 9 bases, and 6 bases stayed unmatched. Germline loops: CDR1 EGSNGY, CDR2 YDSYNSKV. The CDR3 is CATWDGSGKKLF. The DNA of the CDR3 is TGTGCCACCTGGGACGGCTCGGGTAAGAAACTCTTT.

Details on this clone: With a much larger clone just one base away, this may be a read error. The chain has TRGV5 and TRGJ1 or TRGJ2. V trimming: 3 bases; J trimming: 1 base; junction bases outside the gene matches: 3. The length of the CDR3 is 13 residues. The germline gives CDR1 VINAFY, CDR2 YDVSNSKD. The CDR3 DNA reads TGTGCCACCTGGGACCCAAATTATTATAAGAAACTCTTT. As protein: CATWDPNYYKKLF.

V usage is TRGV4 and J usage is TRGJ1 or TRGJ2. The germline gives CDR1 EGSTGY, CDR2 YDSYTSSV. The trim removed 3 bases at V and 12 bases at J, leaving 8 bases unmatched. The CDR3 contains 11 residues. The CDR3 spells CATWDCGRKLF. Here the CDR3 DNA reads TGTGCCACCTGGGATTGCGGGAGGAAACTCTTT.

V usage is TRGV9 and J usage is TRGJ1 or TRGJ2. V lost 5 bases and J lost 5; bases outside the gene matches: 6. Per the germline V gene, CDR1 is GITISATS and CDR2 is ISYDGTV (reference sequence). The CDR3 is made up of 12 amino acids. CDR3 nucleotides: TGTGCCTTGTGGGCCGAGGATTATAAGAAACTCTTT. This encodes CALWAEDYKKLF.

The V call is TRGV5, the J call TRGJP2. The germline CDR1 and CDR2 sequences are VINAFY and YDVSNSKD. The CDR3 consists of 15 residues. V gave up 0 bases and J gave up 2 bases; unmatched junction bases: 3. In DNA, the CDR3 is TGTGCCACCTGGGACAGGCGAAGTAGTGATTGGATCAAGACGTTT. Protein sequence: CATWDRRSSDWIKTF.

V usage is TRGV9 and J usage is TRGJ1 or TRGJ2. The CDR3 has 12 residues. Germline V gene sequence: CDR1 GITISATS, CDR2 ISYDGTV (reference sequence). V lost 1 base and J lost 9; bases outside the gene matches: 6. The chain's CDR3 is CALWEVAGKKLF. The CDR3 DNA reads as TGTGCCTTGTGGGAGGTTGCGGGTAAGAAACTCTTT.